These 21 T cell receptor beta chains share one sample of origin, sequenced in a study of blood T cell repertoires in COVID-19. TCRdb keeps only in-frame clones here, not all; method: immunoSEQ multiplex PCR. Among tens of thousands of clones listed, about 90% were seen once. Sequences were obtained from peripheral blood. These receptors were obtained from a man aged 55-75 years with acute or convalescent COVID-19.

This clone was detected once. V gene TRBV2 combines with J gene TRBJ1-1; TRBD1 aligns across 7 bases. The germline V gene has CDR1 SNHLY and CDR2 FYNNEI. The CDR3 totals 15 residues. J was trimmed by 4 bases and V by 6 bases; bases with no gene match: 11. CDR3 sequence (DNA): TGTGCCAGCAGAAGGGACAGTGGGGCTGGCACTGAAGCTTTCTTT. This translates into CASRRDSGAGTEAFF.

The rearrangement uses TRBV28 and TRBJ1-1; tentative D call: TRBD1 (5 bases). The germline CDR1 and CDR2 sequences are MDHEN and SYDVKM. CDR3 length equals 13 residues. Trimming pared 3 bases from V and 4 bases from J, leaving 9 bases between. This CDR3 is CASSFRVGTEAFF. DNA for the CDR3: TGTGCCAGCAGTTTCAGGGTGGGCACTGAAGCTTTCTTT. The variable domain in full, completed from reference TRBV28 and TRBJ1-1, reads DVKVTQSSRYLVKRTGEKVFLECVQDMDHENMFWYRQDPGLGLRLIYFSYDVKMKEKGDIPEGYSVSREKKERFSLILESASTNQTSMYLCASSFRVGTEAFFGQGTRLTVV.

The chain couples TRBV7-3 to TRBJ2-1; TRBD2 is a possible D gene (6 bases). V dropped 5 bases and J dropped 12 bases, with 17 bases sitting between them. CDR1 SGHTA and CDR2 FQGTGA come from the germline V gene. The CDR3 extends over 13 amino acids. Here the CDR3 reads CASSPGDFPGQFF. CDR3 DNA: TGTGCCAGCAGCCCCGGGGACTTTCCTGGGCAGTTCTTC.

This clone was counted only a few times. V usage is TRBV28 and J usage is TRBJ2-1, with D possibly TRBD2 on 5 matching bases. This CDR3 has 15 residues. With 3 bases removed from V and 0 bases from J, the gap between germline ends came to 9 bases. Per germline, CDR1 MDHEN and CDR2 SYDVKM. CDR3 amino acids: CASSLIGSSYNEQFF. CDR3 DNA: TGTGCCAGCAGTTTGATAGGGAGCTCCTACAATGAGCAGTTCTTC.

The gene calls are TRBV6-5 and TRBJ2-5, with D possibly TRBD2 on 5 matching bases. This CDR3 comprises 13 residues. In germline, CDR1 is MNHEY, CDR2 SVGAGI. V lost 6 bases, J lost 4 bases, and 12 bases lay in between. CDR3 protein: CASSRGLGETQYF. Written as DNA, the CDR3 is TGTGCCAGCAGCCGAGGACTGGGAGAGACCCAGTACTTC.

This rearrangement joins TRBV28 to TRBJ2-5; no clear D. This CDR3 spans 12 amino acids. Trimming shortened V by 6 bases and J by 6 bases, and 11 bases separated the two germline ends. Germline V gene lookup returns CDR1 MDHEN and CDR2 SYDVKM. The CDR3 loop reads CASSPPEKTQYF. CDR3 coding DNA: TGTGCCAGCAGCCCCCCGGAGAAGACCCAGTACTTC.

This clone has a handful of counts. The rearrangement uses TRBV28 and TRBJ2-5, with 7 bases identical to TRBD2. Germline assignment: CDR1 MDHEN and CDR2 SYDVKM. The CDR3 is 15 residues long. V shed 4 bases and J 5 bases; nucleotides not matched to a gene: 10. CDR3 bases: TGTGCCAGCAGTTCCCCCGGGACTAAGAGTGAGACCCAGTACTTC. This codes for CASSSPGTKSETQYF.

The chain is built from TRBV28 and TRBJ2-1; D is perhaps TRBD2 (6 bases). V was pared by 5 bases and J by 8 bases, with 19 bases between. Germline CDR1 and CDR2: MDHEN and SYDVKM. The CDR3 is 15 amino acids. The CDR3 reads CASSPGTSDKDEQFF. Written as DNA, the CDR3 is TGTGCCAGCAGTCCCGGGACTTCGGATAAGGATGAGCAGTTCTTC.

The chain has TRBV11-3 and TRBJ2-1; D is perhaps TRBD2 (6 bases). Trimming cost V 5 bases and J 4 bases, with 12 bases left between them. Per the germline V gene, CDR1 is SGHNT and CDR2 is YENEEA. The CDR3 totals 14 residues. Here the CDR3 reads CASSPGASYNEQFF. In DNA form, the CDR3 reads TGTGCCAGCAGCCCGGGAGCGTCGTACAATGAGCAGTTCTTC. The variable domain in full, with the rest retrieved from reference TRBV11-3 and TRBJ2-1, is EAGVVQSPRYKIIEKKQPVAFWCNPISGHNTLYWYLQNLGQGPELLIRYENEEAVDDSQLPKDRFSAERLKGVDSTLKIQPAELGDSAVYLCASSPGASYNEQFFGPGTRLTVL.

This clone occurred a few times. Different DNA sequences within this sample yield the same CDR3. CDR3 loop: CASSLAGYGNTIYF. CDR3 sequence (DNA): TGCGCCAGCAGCTTGGCAGGGTACGGAAACACCATATATTTT. This chain connects TRBV5-1 to TRBJ1-3, with a possible D match to TRBD1 (5 bases). CDR1 is SGHRS and CDR2 is YFSETQ in the germline V gene. The CDR3 loop spans 14 amino acids. Trimming cost V 0 bases and J 4 bases, with 8 bases left between them.

The CDR3 sequence is CASNPDTLNTEAFF. Written as DNA, the CDR3 is TGTGCCAGCAACCCCGACACCTTGAACACTGAAGCTTTCTTT. The V and J genes are TRBV21-1 and TRBJ1-1; the table's TRBD1 call for D was not verified on the DNA. TRBV21-1 is assigned pseudogene status. The CDR3 runs to 14 residues.

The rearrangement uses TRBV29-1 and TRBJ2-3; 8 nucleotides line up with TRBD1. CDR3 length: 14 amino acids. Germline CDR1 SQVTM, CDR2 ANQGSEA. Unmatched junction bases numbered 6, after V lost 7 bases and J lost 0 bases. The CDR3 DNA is TGCAGCGCCCCCCAGGGGGCCAGCACAGATACGCAGTATTTT. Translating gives CSAPQGASTDTQYF.

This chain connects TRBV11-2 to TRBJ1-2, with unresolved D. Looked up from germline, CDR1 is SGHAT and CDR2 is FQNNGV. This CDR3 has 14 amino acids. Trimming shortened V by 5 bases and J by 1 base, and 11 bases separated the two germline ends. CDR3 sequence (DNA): TGTGCCAGCAGCGGCTTTCGTGGTAACTATGGCTACACCTTC. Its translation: CASSGFRGNYGYTF.

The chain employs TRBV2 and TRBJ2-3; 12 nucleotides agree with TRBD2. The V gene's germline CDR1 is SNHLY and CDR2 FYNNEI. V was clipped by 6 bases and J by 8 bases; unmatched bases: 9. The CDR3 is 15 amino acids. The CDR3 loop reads CASRALAGGPGTQYF. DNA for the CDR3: TGTGCCAGCAGAGCCCTAGCGGGAGGGCCGGGTACGCAGTATTTT.

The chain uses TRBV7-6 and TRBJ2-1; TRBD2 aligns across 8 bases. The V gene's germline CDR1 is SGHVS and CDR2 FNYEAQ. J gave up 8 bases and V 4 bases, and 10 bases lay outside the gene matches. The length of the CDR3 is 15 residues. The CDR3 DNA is TGTGCCAGCAGCTCCCCAAGCGGGAGTGTCGATGAGCAGTTCTTC. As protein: CASSSPSGSVDEQFF.

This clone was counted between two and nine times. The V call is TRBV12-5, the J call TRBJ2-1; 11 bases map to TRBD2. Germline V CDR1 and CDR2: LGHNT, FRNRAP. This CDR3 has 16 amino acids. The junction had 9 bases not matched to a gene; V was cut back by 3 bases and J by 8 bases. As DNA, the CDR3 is TGTGCTAGTGGTTTAGTAGCGGGAGGGGCCCGGCATGAGCAGTTCTTC. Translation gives CASGLVAGGARHEQFF.

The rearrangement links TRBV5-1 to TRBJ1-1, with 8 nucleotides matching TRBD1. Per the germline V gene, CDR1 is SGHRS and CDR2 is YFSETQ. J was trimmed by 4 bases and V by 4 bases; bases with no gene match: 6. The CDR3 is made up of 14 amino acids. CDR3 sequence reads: CASSLGGQATEAFF. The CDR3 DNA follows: TGCGCCAGCAGCCTGGGGGGACAGGCCACTGAAGCTTTCTTT.

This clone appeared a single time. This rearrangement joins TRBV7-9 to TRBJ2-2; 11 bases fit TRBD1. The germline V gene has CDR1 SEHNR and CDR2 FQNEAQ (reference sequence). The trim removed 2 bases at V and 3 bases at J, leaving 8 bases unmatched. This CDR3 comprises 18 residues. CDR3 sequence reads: CASSLWWGQGVHTGELFF. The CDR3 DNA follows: TGTGCCAGCAGCTTATGGTGGGGACAGGGGGTTCACACCGGGGAGCTGTTTTTT.

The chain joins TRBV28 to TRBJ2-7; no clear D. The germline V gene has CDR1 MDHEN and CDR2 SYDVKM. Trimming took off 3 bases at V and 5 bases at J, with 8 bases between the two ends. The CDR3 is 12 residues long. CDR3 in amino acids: CASSFYRNEQYF. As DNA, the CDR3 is TGTGCCAGCAGTTTTTACAGAAACGAGCAGTACTTC.

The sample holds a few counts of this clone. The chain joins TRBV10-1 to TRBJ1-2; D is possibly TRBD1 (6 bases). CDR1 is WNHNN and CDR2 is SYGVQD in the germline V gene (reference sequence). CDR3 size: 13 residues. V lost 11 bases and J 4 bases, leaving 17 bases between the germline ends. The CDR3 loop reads CAAGTKVIYGYTF. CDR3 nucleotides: TGCGCCGCCGGGACAAAGGTAATCTATGGCTACACCTTC.

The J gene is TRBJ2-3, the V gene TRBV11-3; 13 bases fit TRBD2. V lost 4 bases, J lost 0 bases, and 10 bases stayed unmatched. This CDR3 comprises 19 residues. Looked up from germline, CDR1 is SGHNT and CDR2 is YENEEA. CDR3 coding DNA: TGTGCCAGCAGCTACGATCTGGGGACTAGCGGGGTTAGCACAGATACGCAGTATTTT. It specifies CASSYDLGTSGVSTDTQYF. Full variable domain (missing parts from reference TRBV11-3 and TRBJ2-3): EAGVVQSPRYKIIEKKQPVAFWCNPISGHNTLYWYLQNLGQGPELLIRYENEEAVDDSQLPKDRFSAERLKGVDSTLKIQPAELGDSAVYLCASSYDLGTSGVSTDTQYFGPGTRLTVL.